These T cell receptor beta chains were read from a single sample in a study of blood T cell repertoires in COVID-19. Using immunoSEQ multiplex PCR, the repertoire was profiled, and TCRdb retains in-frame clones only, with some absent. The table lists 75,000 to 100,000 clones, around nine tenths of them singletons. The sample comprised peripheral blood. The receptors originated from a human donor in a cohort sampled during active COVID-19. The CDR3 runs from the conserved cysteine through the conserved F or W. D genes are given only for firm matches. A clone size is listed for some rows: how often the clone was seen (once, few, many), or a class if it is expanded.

CASSRVTGAGYTF	TGTGCCAGCAGCCGTGTCACGGGTGCGGGCTACACCTTC	NA	TRBJ1-2	NA	13	TRBV4-2
CASSSPGGLGYGYTF	TGTGCCAGCAGTTCACCCGGGGGGCTTGGCTATGGCTACACCTTC	NA	TRBJ1-2	NA	15	TRBV28
CASSVAVAGASGANVLTF	TGTGCCAGCAGCGTAGCCGTGGCGGGTGCGTCTGGGGCCAACGTCCTGACTTTC	NA	TRBJ2-6	NA	18	TRBV9
CASSQTPGQGSTEAFF	TGTGCCAGCAGCCAGACCCCGGGACAGGGGAGCACTGAAGCTTTCTTT	TRBD1	TRBJ1-1	NA	16	TRBV7-6
CSARDLAGRYF	TGCAGTGCTAGAGATCTGGCGGGCCGGTACTTC	NA	TRBJ2-7	NA	11	TRBV20-1
CASSLTPPGGGVTDTQYF	TGTGCCAGCAGCTTAACCCCTCCCGGCGGGGGGGTCACAGATACGCAGTATTTT	TRBD2	TRBJ2-3	NA	18	TRBV11-2
CASSLEATANTEAFF	TGCGCCAGCAGCTTGGAGGCGACAGCGAACACTGAAGCTTTCTTT	NA	TRBJ1-1	NA	15	TRBV5-1
CAISESRGGLTF	TGTGCCATCAGTGAGTCGAGGGGAGGGTTGACCTTC	NA	TRBJ1-2	NA	12	TRBV10-3
CASGREGSSRYGYTF	TGTGCCAGTGGCAGGGAGGGGTCTTCCCGCTATGGCTACACCTTC	NA	TRBJ1-2	once	15	TRBV28
CASSLVLGQGDFQDFCEQYF	TGTGCCAGCAGCTTAGTTTTGGGACAGGGGGATTTTCAAGATTTTTGCGAGCAGTACTTC	TRBD1	TRBJ2-7	NA	20	TRBV7-3
CASSRRETDGYTF	TGTGCCAGCAGCAGAAGGGAGACCGATGGCTACACCTTC	NA	TRBJ1-2	NA	13	TRBV7-9
CASSLLQGERQPQHF	TGTGCCAGTAGCCTCCTACAGGGGGAAAGGCAGCCCCAGCATTTT	TRBD1	TRBJ1-5	NA	15	TRBV19
CASSIFGDSSDTQYF	TGTGCCAGTAGTATCTTCGGGGATAGCTCAGATACGCAGTATTTT	NA	TRBJ2-3	NA	15	TRBV19
CASSSGTGGEQPQHF	TGTGCCAGCAGTTCCGGGACAGGGGGCGAGCAGCCCCAGCATTTT	TRBD1	TRBJ1-5	NA	15	TRBV27
CASSQEGGPYNEQFF	TGTGCCAGCAGCCAAGAGGGAGGCCCCTACAATGAGCAGTTCTTC	NA	TRBJ2-1	NA	15	TRBV14